The 4 T cell receptor beta chains presented below share a single source sample, sequenced in a study of tumor and adjacent non-tumor tissue in lung cancer. The template was RNA from unsorted bulk tissue. TCRbeta libraries were built with three rounds of nested PCR, modified from ARM-PCR. In TCRdb, the multiplex PCR reads were re-called with MiXCR into one record per CDR3 protein. Here the sample spans more than 85,000 distinct CDR3 sequences, 60% to 80% being singletons. Sequenced sample: lung tumor tissue. The receptors shown here come from a woman aged 55 to 70 with non-small cell lung cancer.

This clonotype was picked up many times. The rearrangement joins TRBV20-1 to TRBJ2-1, with 7 positions matching TRBD1. Germline CDR1 and CDR2: DFQATT and SNEGSKA (reference sequence). V shed 0 bases, J shed 6 bases, and the junction held 8 bases outside the gene matches. The CDR3 sequence is 15 residues long. DNA for the CDR3: TGCAGTGCTAGAGATGGGGAGACAGGGAGCAATGAGCAGTTCTTC. Translated, it gives CSARDGETGSNEQFF.

About this clonotype itself: A read error may produce the germline difference seen at one junction end. The rearrangement joins TRBV6-2 or TRBV6-3 to TRBJ2-5, with TRBD2 matching 8 bases. Germline V gene sequence: CDR1 MNHEY, CDR2 SVGEGT. CDR3 length equals 15 residues. This chain's CDR3 is CASKTGSSGEKTQYF. For the CDR3, the DNA is TGTGCCAGCAAGACAGGTAGTAGCGGGGAAAAGACACAGTACTTC.

This clonotype was seen many times. The chain is built from TRBV20-1 and TRBJ1-1; perhaps TRBD1 as D (6 bases). Trimming took 0 bases from V and 7 from J, leaving 15 bases between them. CDR1 and CDR2 (germline): DFQATT, SNEGSKA (reference sequence). The CDR3 covers 14 residues. CDR3 in DNA: TGCAGTGCTAGAGATCCCCGGGGGGCCCGTGAAGCTTTCTTT. Its protein is CSARDPRGAREAFF.

Of note for this clonotype: This clone may be a read error of a much larger clone one base away. Here the CDR3 reads CVSSWETTGDTEAFF. Written as DNA, the CDR3 is TGTGTCAGCAGCTGGGAAACGACGGGTGACACTGAAGCTTTCTTT. The chain combines TRBV6-6 with TRBJ1-1; D gene ambiguous. Germline CDR1 MNHNY, CDR2 SVGAGI (reference sequence). The CDR3 covers 15 residues.